Reported below is one T cell receptor beta chain. This clone was picked up a small number of times. The antigen it binds to is not known. No base quality values were provided; no much bigger clone lies one nucleotide off. This sample was taken from a study of shared T cell receptors in the human thymus (dated by TCRdb to 2020 to 2022). Turning to the overall study: The study examined how self-reactive, shared T-cell receptor alpha chains are generated in the human thymus.

Sequences GTSNPN (CDR1) and SVGIG (CDR2) are obtained from the germline V gene (reference sequence). Clipping removes 1 base from V and 6 bases from J, with 18 as the unmatched junction base count. Inclusive of the bounding cysteine and phenylalanine, the CDR3 is 17 residues long. Left in the record is the CDR3 DNA by itself, 51 bases read in frame from the first base. Receptor libraries were prepared by the immunoSEQ multiplex PCR assay. Held by TCRdb, this immuneACCESS table contains in-frame sequences only and omits some clones. Under half of the omission traces to an unresolved V gene where checked; the cause of the rest is unknown. The sample contains roughly 660,000 clones, roughly 90% of them found a single time. The top ten clonotypes cover 0.008% to 0.011% of the sample. These data were also filed under a second study, of human thymus T cells. From the second report: The donors were immunologically healthy infants in Finland who had open corrective cardiac surgery for congenital heart defects. The thymus tissue came from surgical resects taken out during corrective cardiac surgery. V and J gene segment usage appeared biased in both thymic and peripheral blood repertoires. The related research found that thymic TCR repertoires overlapped highly between unrelated individuals. The study characterized TCR alpha and beta repertoires from under ten infant thymus samples and a few related peripheral blood samples. The cohort included more than 5 male and a couple of female infants, with donor ages spanning 7 to 244 days. Thymocytes were freed from the tissue by mechanical means and kept at -70 degrees C as pellets of roughly 9-34 million cells. A QIAsymphony instrument was used to extract genomic DNA from the frozen cell pellets. The immunoSEQ multiplex PCR assay was used to amplify the TCRB and TCRAD loci from a standardized quantity of quality-controlled genomic DNA. Amplicons spanned the V(D)J region at a length sufficient to cover the CDR3 and identify V and J genes. Through the commercial immunoSEQ service, the amplicons were sequenced on an Illumina platform. Primer bias and sequencing errors were corrected as previously described, and TCRAD and TCRB were defined on the basis of the IMGT database. The repertoires were analysed using immunoSEQ Analyzer 3.0 and VDJTools for basic statistics, V/J segment usage, diversity estimates, rarefaction and pairwise overlap. To estimate diversity, the Chao1, ChaoE, Efron-Thisted, Shannon and inverse Simpson indices were applied, and diversity was also estimated on datasets down-sampled to the smallest sample. Repertoire overlap used strict matching of CDR3 nucleotide sequence, V gene and J gene, with Jaccard-based multidimensional scaling clustering. On average, thymus samples yielded approximately 780,000 unique TCRB clonotypes, whereas blood samples yielded roughly 81,000.

The sequenced sample was thymocytes. The source of this sequence is a boy under two years old with a congenital heart defect. Donor details come from another sample of the same person, matched by shared clones. The chain employs TRBV30 and TRBJ2-7, with TRBD1 matching 7 junction bases. The CDR3 loop reads CAWSERGQPGFRSEQYF. The bases are TGTGCCTGGAGTGAGAGGGGACAGCCGGGGTTCAGGAGCGAGCAGTACTTC.